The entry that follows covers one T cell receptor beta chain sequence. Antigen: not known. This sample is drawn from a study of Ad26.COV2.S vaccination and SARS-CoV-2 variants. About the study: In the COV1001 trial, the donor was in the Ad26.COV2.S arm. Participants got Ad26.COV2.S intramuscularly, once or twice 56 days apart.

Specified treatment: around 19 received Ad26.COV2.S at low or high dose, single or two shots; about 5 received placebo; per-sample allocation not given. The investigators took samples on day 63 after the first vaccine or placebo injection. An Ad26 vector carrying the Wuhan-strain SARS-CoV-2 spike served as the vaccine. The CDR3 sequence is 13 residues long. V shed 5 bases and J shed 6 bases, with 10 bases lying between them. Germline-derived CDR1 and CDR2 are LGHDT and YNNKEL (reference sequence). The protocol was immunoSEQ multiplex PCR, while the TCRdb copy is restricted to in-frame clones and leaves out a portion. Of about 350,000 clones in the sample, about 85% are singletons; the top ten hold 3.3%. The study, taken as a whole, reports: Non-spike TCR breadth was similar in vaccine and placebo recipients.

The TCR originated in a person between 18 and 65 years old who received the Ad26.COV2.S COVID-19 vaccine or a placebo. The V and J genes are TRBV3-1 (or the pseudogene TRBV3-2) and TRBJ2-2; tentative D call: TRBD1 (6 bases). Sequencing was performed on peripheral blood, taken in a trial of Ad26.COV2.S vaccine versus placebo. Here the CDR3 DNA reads TGTGCCAGCAGCTTCCAGGGGCCCGGGGAGCTGTTTTTT. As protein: CASSFQGPGELFF.